Below are 24 T cell receptor beta chains sequenced from a single sample in a study of T cells in women clearing cervical HPV infection. Profiling relied on immunoSEQ multiplex PCR, and the TCRdb table lists in-frame clones only, not all of them. The sample table sets out some 41,000 clones. The sequenced sample consisted of blood buffy coat. The receptors stem from a woman between 18 and 70 years old with a cervical HPV16 infection that either progressed to CIN3+ or cleared (not recorded which).

Considering frequency, this clone is medium-sized. The read comes to an end 3 residues before the CDR3 does, leaving the germline J gene to fill in the end. The chain uses TRBV7-6 and TRBJ1-1; tentatively, D is TRBD1 (6 bases). Trimming removed 5 bases at V and 0 bases at J, with 10 bases between. The CDR3 covers 14 residues. From germline, CDR1 is SGHVS and CDR2 FNYEAQ. Partial CDR3 DNA: TGTGCCAGCAGCATGGGACAACTGAACACTGAA. It codes for CASSMGQLNTE. The whole CDR3 sequence reads CASSMGQLNTEAFF.

To note about this clone: The sequence runs out 3 residues before the end of the CDR3; the remainder is reconstructed from the germline J gene. The chain couples TRBV28 to TRBJ1-2; TRBD1 agrees at 8 bases. The V gene's germline CDR1 is MDHEN and CDR2 SYDVKM. The CDR3 consists of 14 residues. CDR3 DNA (partial): TGTGCCAGCAGTACGCCGACAGGGGTAGGCGGC. Translated: CASSTPTGVGG. The whole CDR3 region reads CASSTPTGVGGYTF.

The CDR3: CASNPAPGQYNEQFF. The part of the CDR3 DNA that was read is TGTGCCAGCAATCCCGCGCCAGGACAGTACAATGAG. J is TRBJ2-1 and V is TRBV28; weak D call: TRBD1 (6 bases). The read finishes 3 residues shy of the CDR3 end, and the germline J gene is used to complete it. V was cut by 7 bases and J by 4 bases, with 17 bases left in between. There are 15 residues in the CDR3. Germline V gives CDR1 MDHEN, CDR2 SYDVKM.

For this clone: The read is 3 residues too short to cover the CDR3 end, so that end is filled in from the germline J gene. The V and J genes are TRBV13 and TRBJ1-1; D call uncertain. The CDR3 has 12 residues. The germline V gene encodes CDR1 PRHDT and CDR2 FYEKMQ (reference sequence). V lost 5 bases to trimming and J lost 1 base, with 5 bases between them. The CDR3 sequence: CASSVRNTEAFF. The sequenced CDR3 bases are TGTGCCAGCAGCGTCAGGAACACTGAA. The full variable domain, in which reference TRBV13 and TRBJ1-1 provide the parts outside the CDR3, is AAGVIQSPRHLIKEKRETATLKCYPIPRHDTVYWYQQGPGQDPQFLISFYEKMQSDKGSIPDRFSAQQFSDYHSELNMSSLELGDSALYFCASSVRNTEAFFGQGTRLTVV.

With respect to this clone: The observed sequence ends 3 residues before the CDR3 terminus, with the missing tail filled in from the germline J gene. This chain connects TRBV19 to TRBJ2-2; 10 nucleotides line up with TRBD2. V dropped 10 bases and J dropped 5; count of bases not matched to a gene: 7. Germline V gene data show CDR1 as LNHDA and CDR2 as SQIVND (reference sequence). CDR3 length: 14 residues. The chain's CDR3 is CATGRAGGTGELFF. Incomplete CDR3 DNA: TGTGCCACCGGAAGAGCGGGGGGGACCGGGGAG.

Regarding this clone: The missing CDR3 end, 3 residues past where the read stops, is filled in from the germline J gene. This chain uses TRBV29-1 with TRBJ1-6; TRBD1 aligns across 9 bases. Germline CDR1 SQVTM, CDR2 ANQGSEA. After removal of 4 bases from V and 7 bases from J, the junction contained 5 bases not matched to a gene. CDR3 length: 14 amino acids. CDR3 DNA, as far as it was read: TGCAGCGTTGGCTTTGGACAGGGGAATTCACCC. Translating gives CSVGFGQGNSP. In full, the CDR3 reads CSVGFGQGNSPLHF.

Details on this clone: The read stops 3 residues short of the end of the CDR3; the missing end is completed from the germline J gene. V and J are TRBV19 and TRBJ1-5; 10 bases line up with TRBD1. The CDR3 length is 18 residues. Germline values: CDR1 LNHDA, CDR2 SQIVND (reference sequence). V was clipped by 6 bases and J by 1 base; unmatched bases: 12. CDR3 protein: CASRETGGAGKSNQPQHF. The sequenced CDR3 bases are TGTGCCAGTAGGGAGACAGGGGGCGCGGGGAAAAGCAATCAGCCC.

A word on this clone: The read falls 3 residues short of the CDR3 end, and the missing part is taken from the germline J gene. The genes are TRBV19 and TRBJ1-5, with a possible D match to TRBD1 (5 bases). Germline V gene lookup returns CDR1 LNHDA and CDR2 SQIVND (reference sequence). V was clipped by 3 bases and J by 8 bases, with 14 bases between them. This CDR3 has 14 amino acids. CDR3 sequence reads: CASSIESPREPQHF. The CDR3 bases that were read are TGTGCCAGTAGTATCGAAAGCCCCAGGGAGCCC.

Points on this clone: The CDR3 end falls 3 residues outside the read, so it is completed with the germline J gene. The V gene is TRBV19, the J gene TRBJ2-7, with TRBD1 matching over 10 bases. Germline values: CDR1 LNHDA, CDR2 SQIVND (reference sequence). The J segment lost 5 bases and the V segment lost 5 bases, leaving 12 bases of the junction unmatched. This CDR3 region has 16 residues. The CDR3 loop is CASSALRGQGTHEQYF. The sequenced part of the CDR3 DNA is TGTGCCAGTAGTGCCCTTCGGGGACAGGGGACGCACGAG. The full variable domain, completed using reference TRBV19 and TRBJ2-7, is DGGITQSPKYLFRKEGQNVTLSCEQNLNHDAMYWYRQDPGQGLRLIYYSQIVNDFQKGDIAEGYSVSREKKESFPLTVTSAQKNPTAFYLCASSALRGQGTHEQYFGPGTRLTVT.

Comment on this clone: The read ends 3 residues before the CDR3 terminus; that terminus is restored from the germline J gene. This chain connects TRBV7-8 to TRBJ2-5; possible D gene TRBD1, 6 bases. Deletions cut 2 bases from V and 4 bases from J, with 11 bases between. The CDR3 contains 14 residues. Germline-derived CDR1 and CDR2 are SGHVS and FQNEAQ. CDR3 sequence: CASSLRDTGETQYF. The sequenced CDR3 bases are TGTGCCAGCAGCTTAAGGGACACTGGAGAGACC.

Comments on this clone: Sequencing ends 3 residues short of the CDR3 end; the germline J gene provides the rest. The chain uses TRBV20-1 and TRBJ1-1, with D perhaps TRBD1 (5 bases). V shed 2 bases and J shed 6 bases, with 10 bases lying between them. Germline V gives CDR1 DFQATT, CDR2 SNEGSKA (reference sequence). The CDR3 extends over 12 amino acids. The covered CDR3 bases are TGCAGTGCTAGACAGACAGCTCCTGAA. Its protein is CSARQTAPE. The complete CDR3 protein is CSARQTAPEAFF.

Concerning this clone: From the germline J gene comes the end of the CDR3, since the read stops 3 residues before it. The rearrangement links TRBV4-2 to TRBJ2-3, with 11 bases identical to TRBD1. Trimming at V came to 4 bases and at J to 1 base, leaving 7 bases not matched to a gene. This CDR3 region has 17 residues. Per the germline V gene, CDR1 is LGHNA and CDR2 is YNFKEQ. CDR3 sequence: CASSLGQGALGTDTQYF. Partial CDR3 DNA: TGTGCCAGCAGCCTAGGACAGGGGGCATTGGGCACAGATACG.

For this clone: Sequencing ends 3 residues short of the CDR3 end; the germline J gene provides the rest. The gene calls are TRBV29-1 and TRBJ1-1, with D possibly being TRBD1 (5 bases). V was shortened by 6 bases and J by 2 bases, with 13 bases between the two germline ends. Germline V gene sequence: CDR1 SQVTM, CDR2 ANQGSEA. The CDR3 sequence is 13 residues long. The CDR3: CSVLAGLNTEAFF. CDR3 DNA (partial): TGCAGCGTGCTCGCAGGGTTAAACACTGAA.

With regard to this clone: The CDR3 end is not reached by the read, which stops 3 residues before it; the germline J gene fills it in. The J gene is TRBJ2-3, the V gene TRBV4-1; D is possibly TRBD2 (6 bases). Trimming pared 4 bases from V and 5 bases from J, leaving 7 bases between. Per the germline V gene, CDR1 is MGHRA and CDR2 is YSYEKL. CDR3 length: 12 residues. CDR3 bases read: TGCGCCAGCAGCCCGCGGGGAGATACG. Translation: CASSPRGDT. The entire CDR3 is CASSPRGDTQYF.

Of note for this clone: The CDR3 end falls 3 residues outside the read, so it is completed with the germline J gene. The chain employs TRBV5-1 and TRBJ2-2; 9 bases map to TRBD2. CDR1 SGHRS and CDR2 YFSETQ come from the germline V gene. The V and J ends lost 4 bases and 3 bases, in that order; junction bases with no gene match: 4. The CDR3 sequence is 15 residues long. CDR3 region: CASSLTSGDTGELFF. The CDR3 DNA, read in part, is TGCGCCAGCAGCCTGACTAGCGGAGACACCGGGGAG.

A note on this clone: The read finishes 3 residues shy of the CDR3 end, and the germline J gene is used to complete it. The gene calls are TRBV29-1 and TRBJ1-5; D gene unclear. CDR1 is SQVTM, CDR2 ANQGSEA, per germline. The germline V and J ends were trimmed by 4 bases and 5 bases, with 12 bases remaining between them. The CDR3 has 13 residues. The sequenced CDR3 bases are TGCAGCGTTGTTGCGGAGATCGATCAGCCC. Amino acids: CSVVAEIDQP. The complete CDR3 reads CSVVAEIDQPQHF.

To note about this clone: Coverage ceases 3 residues before the CDR3 finishes, and the germline J gene fills in the end. J is TRBJ2-1 and V is TRBV5-6; 12 positions agree with TRBD2. The CDR3 loop spans 14 amino acids. Trimming cost V 6 bases and J 4 bases; bases outside gene matches: 2. Germline V gene data show CDR1 as SGHDT and CDR2 as YYEEEE. The CDR3 bases that were read are TGTGCCAGCACCGGACTAGCGGGGTACAATGAG. It codes for CASTGLAGYNE. The complete CDR3 protein is CASTGLAGYNEQFF. Combining the CDR3 with reference TRBV5-6 and TRBJ2-1 gives the whole variable domain DAGVTQSPTHLIKTRGQQVTLRCSPKSGHDTVSWYQQALGQGPQFIFQYYEEEERQRGNFPDRFSGHQFPNYSSELNVNALLLGDSALYLCASTGLAGYNEQFFGPGTRLTVL.

With regard to this clone: The read ends 3 residues early relative to the CDR3; the germline J gene fills the gap. The genes are TRBV10-3 and TRBJ1-2; D perhaps matches TRBD1 (5 bases). Germline assignment: CDR1 ENHRY and CDR2 SYGVKD. The CDR3 is 11 amino acids. Trimming pared 2 bases from V and 7 bases from J, leaving 5 bases between. CDR3 bases read: TGTGCCATCAGTGAGGGGGCTGGC. Amino acid sequence: CAISEGAG. The full CDR3 protein reads CAISEGAGYTF.

With respect to this clone: The read is 3 residues too short to cover the CDR3 end, so that end is filled in from the germline J gene. This chain uses TRBV19 with TRBJ2-7; 7 bases agree with TRBD1. The CDR3 runs to 15 residues. Trimming at V came to 4 bases and at J to 3 bases, leaving 9 bases not matched to a gene. Germline CDR1 LNHDA, CDR2 SQIVND (reference sequence). The covered CDR3 bases are TGTGCCAGTAGTACCTCCGGGACAGACCTCTACGAG. Translated: CASSTSGTDLYE. The full CDR3 sequence reads CASSTSGTDLYEQYF.

A note on this clone: The CDR3 end is not reached by the read, which stops 3 residues before it; the germline J gene fills it in. This chain uses TRBV5-1 with TRBJ2-2; perhaps TRBD1 as D (5 bases). CDR3 length equals 15 residues. Germline values: CDR1 SGHRS, CDR2 YFSETQ. Trimming stripped 0 bases from V and 4 bases from J, with 10 bases between. CDR3 in amino acids: CASSLGRVCTGELFF. The sequenced part of the CDR3 DNA is TGCGCCAGCAGCTTGGGCAGGGTTTGCACCGGGGAG.

Of note for this clone: The CDR3 end lies 3 residues beyond the end of the read and is filled in from the germline J gene. The chain joins TRBV7-2 to TRBJ2-1, with 7 bases identical to TRBD2. The CDR3 is 15 residues long. Germline-derived CDR1 and CDR2 are SGHTA and FQGNSA. V lost 2 bases to trimming and J lost 4 bases; unmatched junction nucleotides: 5. CDR3 DNA, as far as it was read: TGTGCCAGCAGCTTAATTGGCGGGGGTTACAATGAG. It yields the protein CASSLIGGGYNE. From start to end, the CDR3 is CASSLIGGGYNEQFF. The full variable domain, with the rest looked up from reference TRBV7-2 and TRBJ2-1, is GAGVSQSPSNKVTEKGKDVELRCDPISGHTALYWYRQSLGQGLEFLIYFQGNSAPDKSGLPSDRFSAERTGGSVSTLTIQRTQQEDSAVYLCASSLIGGGYNEQFFGPGTRLTVL.

Concerning this clone itself: The DNA ends 3 residues before the CDR3 does, and the rest of the CDR3 is filled in from the germline J gene. The rearrangement joins TRBV12-3 or TRBV12-4 to TRBJ1-1; D might be TRBD1 (6 bases). CDR3 size: 14 residues. The V and J ends lost 3 bases and 1 base respectively, with 9 bases between them. The covered CDR3 bases are TGTGCCAGCAGTTTGCAGGGGCGGAACACTGAA. Protein product: CASSLQGRNTE. The full CDR3 reads CASSLQGRNTEAFF.

On this clone itself: The sequenced fragment ends 3 residues before the CDR3 boundary, so the rest is inferred from the germline J gene. This chain connects TRBV10-1 to TRBJ2-7; D is unclear. This CDR3 has 15 residues. Trimming cost V 0 bases and J 1 base, with 10 bases left between them. CDR1 is WNHNN and CDR2 is SYGVQD in the germline V gene (reference sequence). The part of the CDR3 DNA that was read is TGCGCCAGCAGTGAGTCTGGTAGCTTATCCTACGAG. It specifies CASSESGSLSYE. The full CDR3 protein is CASSESGSLSYEQYF.

Comments on this clone: Read coverage stops 3 residues before the CDR3 terminus; the germline J gene supplies the remainder. V is TRBV29-1 and J is TRBJ1-1; D is unclear. Trimming took off 8 bases at V and 1 base at J, with 8 bases between the two ends. The CDR3 length is 11 residues. Germline V CDR1 and CDR2: SQVTM, ANQGSEA. CDR3 sequence: CSCTENTEAFF. CDR3 DNA, as far as it was read: TGCAGCTGTACAGAGAACACTGAA.